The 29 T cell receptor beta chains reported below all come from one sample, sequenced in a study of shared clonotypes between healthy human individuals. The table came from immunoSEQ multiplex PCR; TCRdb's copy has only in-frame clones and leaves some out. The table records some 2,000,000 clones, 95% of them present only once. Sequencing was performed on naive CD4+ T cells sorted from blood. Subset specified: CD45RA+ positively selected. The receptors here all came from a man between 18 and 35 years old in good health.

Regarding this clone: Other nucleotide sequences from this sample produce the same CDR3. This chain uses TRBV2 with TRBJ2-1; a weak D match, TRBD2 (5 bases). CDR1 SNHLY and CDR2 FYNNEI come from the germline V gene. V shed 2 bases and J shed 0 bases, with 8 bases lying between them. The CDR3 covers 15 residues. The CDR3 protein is CASSESGSSYNEQFF. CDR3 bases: TGTGCCAGCAGTGAAAGCGGTAGCTCCTACAATGAGCAGTTCTTC.

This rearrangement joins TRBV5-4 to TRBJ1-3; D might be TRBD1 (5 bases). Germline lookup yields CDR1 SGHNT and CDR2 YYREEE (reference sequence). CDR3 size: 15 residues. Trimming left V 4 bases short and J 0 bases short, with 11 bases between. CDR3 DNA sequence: TGTGCCAGCAGCACGGGGACGTTCTCTGGAAACACCATATATTTT. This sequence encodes CASSTGTFSGNTIYF.

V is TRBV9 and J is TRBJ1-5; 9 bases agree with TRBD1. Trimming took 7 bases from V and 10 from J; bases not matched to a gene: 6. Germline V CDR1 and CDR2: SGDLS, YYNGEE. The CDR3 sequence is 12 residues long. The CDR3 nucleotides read TGTGCCAGCGGGGGACAGGGTGAACCCCAGCATTTT. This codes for CASGGQGEPQHF.

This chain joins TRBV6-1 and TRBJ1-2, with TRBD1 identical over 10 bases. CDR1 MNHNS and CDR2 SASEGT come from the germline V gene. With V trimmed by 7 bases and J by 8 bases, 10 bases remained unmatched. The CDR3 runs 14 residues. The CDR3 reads CASIPGQGFSGYTF. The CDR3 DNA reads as TGTGCCAGCATCCCGGGACAGGGGTTTTCCGGCTACACCTTC.

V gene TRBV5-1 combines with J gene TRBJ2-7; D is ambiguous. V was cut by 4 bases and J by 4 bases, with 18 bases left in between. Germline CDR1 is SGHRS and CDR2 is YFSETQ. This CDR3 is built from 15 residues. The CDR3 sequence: CASSPQDPSLYEQYF. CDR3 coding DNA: TGCGCCAGCAGCCCCCAAGACCCTTCCTTGTACGAGCAGTACTTC.

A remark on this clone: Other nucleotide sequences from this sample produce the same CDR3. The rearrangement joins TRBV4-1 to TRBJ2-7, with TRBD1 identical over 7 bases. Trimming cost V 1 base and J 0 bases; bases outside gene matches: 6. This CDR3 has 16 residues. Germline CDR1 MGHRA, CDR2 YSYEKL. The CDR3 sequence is CASSQAGTASSYEQYF. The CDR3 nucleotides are TGCGCCAGCAGCCAAGCGGGGACAGCAAGCTCCTACGAGCAGTACTTC.

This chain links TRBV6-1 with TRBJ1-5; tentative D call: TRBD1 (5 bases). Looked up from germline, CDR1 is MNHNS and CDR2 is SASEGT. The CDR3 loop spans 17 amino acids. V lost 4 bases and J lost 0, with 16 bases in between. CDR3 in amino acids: CASSVGPGGASNQPQHF. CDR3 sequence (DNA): TGTGCCAGCAGTGTTGGGCCCGGTGGGGCTAGCAATCAGCCCCAGCATTTT.

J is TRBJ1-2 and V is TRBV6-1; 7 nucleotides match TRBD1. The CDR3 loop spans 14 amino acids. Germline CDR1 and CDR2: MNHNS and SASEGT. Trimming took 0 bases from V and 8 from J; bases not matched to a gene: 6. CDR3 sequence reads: CASSEALTGAGYTF. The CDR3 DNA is TGTGCCAGCAGTGAAGCACTTACAGGGGCGGGCTACACCTTC.

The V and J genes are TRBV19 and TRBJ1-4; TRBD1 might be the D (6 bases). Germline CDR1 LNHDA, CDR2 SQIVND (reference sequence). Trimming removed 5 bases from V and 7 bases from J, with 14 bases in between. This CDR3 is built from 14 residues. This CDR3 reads CASSAGQLGEKLFF. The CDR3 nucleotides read TGTGCCAGTAGTGCCGGACAGTTGGGTGAAAAACTGTTTTTT.

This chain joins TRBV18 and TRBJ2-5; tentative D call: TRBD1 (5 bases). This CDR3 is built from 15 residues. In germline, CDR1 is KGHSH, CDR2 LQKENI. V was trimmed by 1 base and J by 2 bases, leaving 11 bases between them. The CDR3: CASSPLMQGQETQYF. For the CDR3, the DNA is TGTGCCAGCTCACCACTCATGCAGGGTCAAGAGACCCAGTACTTC.

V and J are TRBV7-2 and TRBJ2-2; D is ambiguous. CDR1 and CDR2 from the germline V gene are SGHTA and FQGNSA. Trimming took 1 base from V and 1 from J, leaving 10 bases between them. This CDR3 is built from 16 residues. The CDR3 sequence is CASSLDQIRNTGELFF. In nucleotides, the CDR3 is TGTGCCAGCAGCTTAGATCAAATTCGGAACACCGGGGAGCTGTTTTTT.

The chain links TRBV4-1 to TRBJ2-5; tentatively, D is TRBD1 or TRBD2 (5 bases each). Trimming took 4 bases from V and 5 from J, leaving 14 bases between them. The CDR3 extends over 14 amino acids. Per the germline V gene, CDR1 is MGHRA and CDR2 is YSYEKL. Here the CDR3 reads CASSLGPREETQYF. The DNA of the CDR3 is TGCGCCAGCAGCCTAGGACCCAGGGAGGAGACCCAGTACTTC.

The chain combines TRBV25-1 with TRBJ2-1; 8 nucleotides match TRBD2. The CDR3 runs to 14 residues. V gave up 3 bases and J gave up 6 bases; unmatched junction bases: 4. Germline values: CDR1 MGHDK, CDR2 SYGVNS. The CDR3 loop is CASSDARGGNEQFF. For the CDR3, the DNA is TGTGCCAGCAGTGATGCCCGGGGGGGCAATGAGCAGTTCTTC.

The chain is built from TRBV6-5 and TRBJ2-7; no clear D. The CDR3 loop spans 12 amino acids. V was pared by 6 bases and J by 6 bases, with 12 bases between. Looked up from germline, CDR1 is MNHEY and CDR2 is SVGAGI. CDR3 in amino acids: CASRATSREQYF. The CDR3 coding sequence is TGTGCCAGCAGGGCCACGAGTCGCGAGCAGTACTTC.

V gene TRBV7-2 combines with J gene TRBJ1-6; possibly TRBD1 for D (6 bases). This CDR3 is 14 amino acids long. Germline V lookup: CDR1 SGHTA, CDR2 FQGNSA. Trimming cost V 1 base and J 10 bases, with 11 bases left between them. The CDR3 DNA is TGTGCCAGCAGCTTAGGCAACAGGGACTCACCCCTCCACTTT. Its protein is CASSLGNRDSPLHF.

The CDR3 here is CASSQTGQLYGYTF. CDR3 sequence (DNA): TGTGCCAGCAGCCAAACGGGACAGTTATATGGCTACACCTTC. The gene calls are TRBV4-2 and TRBJ1-2; 7 bases map to TRBD1. Germline-derived CDR1 and CDR2 are LGHNA and YNFKEQ. This CDR3 is built from 14 residues. With V trimmed by 2 bases and J by 5 bases, 5 bases remained unmatched.

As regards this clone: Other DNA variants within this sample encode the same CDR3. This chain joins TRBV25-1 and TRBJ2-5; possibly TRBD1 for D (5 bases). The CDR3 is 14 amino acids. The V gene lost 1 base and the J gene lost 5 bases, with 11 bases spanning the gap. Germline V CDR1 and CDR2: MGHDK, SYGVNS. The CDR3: CASSELGAGETQYF. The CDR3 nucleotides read TGTGCCAGCAGTGAATTAGGGGCTGGCGAGACCCAGTACTTC.

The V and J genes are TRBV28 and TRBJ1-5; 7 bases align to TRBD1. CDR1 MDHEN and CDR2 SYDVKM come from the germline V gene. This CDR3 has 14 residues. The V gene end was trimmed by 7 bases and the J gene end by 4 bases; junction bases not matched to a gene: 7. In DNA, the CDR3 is TGTGCCAGCAACCTCCGGGACAGAAATCAGCCCCAGCATTTT. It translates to CASNLRDRNQPQHF.

The CDR3 sequence is CASSVPGTTLGNTIYF. The CDR3 DNA sequence: TGTGCCAGCAGTGTTCCCGGGACAACTTTAGGAAACACCATATATTTT. This chain uses TRBV6-1 with TRBJ1-3; tentatively, D is TRBD1 (6 bases). CDR3 length: 16 residues. Per the germline V gene, CDR1 is MNHNS and CDR2 is SASEGT. V lost 4 bases and J 4 bases, leaving 17 bases between the germline ends.

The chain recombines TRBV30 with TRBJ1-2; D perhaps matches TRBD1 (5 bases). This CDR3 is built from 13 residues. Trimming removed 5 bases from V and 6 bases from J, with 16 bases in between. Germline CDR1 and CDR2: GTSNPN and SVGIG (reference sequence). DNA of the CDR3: TGTGCCTGGGCGGTCGACAGCGGGAATGGCTACACCTTC. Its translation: CAWAVDSGNGYTF.

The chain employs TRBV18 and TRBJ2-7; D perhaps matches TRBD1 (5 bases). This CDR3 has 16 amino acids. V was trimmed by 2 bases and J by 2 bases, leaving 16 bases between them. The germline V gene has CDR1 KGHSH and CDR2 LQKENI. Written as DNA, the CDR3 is TGTGCCAGCTCACCATTAGAGACAGTCAGGACCTACGAGCAGTACTTC. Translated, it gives CASSPLETVRTYEQYF.

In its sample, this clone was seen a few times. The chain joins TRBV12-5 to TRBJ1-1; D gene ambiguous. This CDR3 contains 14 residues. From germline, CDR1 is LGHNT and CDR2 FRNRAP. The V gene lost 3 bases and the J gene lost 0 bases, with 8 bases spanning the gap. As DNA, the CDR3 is TGTGCTAGTGGTTTAGCACCCATGAACACTGAAGCTTTCTTT. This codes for CASGLAPMNTEAFF.

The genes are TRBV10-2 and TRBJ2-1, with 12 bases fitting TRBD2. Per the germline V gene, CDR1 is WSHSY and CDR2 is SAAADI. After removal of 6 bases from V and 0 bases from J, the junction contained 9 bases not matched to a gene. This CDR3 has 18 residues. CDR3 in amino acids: CASSPGTSGPSSYNEQFF. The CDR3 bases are TGCGCCAGCAGCCCGGGGACTAGCGGGCCCAGCTCCTACAATGAGCAGTTCTTC.

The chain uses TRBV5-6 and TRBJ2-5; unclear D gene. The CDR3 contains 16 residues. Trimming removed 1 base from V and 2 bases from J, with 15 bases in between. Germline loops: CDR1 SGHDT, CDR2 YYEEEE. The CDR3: CASSLRSAVLQETQYF. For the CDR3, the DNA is TGTGCCAGCAGCTTGAGATCGGCCGTACTACAAGAGACCCAGTACTTC.

The CDR3 protein is CACAGAAVANQPQHF. The CDR3 coding sequence is TGTGCCTGCGCAGGGGCTGCTGTAGCAAATCAGCCCCAGCATTTT. The chain links TRBV6-1 to TRBJ1-5; D may be TRBD1 (6 bases). This CDR3 has 15 residues. The V gene's germline CDR1 is MNHNS and CDR2 SASEGT. The ends were cut back, 11 bases at V and 4 bases at J, with 21 bases in the middle.

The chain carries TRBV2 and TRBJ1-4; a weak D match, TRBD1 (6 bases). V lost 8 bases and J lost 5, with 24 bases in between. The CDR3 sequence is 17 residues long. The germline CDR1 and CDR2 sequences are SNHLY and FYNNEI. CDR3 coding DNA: TGTGCCAGCGGAGAGTTTCTTTACAGGGTCTCAAATGAAAAACTGTTTTTT. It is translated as CASGEFLYRVSNEKLFF.

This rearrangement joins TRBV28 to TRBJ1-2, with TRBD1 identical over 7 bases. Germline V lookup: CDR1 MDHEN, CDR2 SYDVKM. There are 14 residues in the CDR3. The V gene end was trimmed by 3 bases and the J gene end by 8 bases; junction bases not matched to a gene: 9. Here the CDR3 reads CASSLVLQGYGYTF. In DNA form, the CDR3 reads TGTGCCAGCAGTTTGGTCTTACAGGGGTACGGCTACACCTTC.

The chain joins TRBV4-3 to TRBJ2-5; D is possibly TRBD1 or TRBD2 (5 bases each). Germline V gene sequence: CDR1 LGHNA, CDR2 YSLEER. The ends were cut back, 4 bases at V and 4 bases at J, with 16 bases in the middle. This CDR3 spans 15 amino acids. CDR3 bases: TGCGCCAGCAGCCGGGACGGAACCCCACGAGAGACCCAGTACTTC. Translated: CASSRDGTPRETQYF.

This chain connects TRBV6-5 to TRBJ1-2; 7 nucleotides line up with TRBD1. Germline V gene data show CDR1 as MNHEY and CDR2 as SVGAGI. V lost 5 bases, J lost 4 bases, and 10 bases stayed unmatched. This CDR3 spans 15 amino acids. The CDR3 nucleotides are TGTGCCAGCAGTAGGGGGGGACAGAGCATCTATGGCTACACCTTC. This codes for CASSRGGQSIYGYTF.